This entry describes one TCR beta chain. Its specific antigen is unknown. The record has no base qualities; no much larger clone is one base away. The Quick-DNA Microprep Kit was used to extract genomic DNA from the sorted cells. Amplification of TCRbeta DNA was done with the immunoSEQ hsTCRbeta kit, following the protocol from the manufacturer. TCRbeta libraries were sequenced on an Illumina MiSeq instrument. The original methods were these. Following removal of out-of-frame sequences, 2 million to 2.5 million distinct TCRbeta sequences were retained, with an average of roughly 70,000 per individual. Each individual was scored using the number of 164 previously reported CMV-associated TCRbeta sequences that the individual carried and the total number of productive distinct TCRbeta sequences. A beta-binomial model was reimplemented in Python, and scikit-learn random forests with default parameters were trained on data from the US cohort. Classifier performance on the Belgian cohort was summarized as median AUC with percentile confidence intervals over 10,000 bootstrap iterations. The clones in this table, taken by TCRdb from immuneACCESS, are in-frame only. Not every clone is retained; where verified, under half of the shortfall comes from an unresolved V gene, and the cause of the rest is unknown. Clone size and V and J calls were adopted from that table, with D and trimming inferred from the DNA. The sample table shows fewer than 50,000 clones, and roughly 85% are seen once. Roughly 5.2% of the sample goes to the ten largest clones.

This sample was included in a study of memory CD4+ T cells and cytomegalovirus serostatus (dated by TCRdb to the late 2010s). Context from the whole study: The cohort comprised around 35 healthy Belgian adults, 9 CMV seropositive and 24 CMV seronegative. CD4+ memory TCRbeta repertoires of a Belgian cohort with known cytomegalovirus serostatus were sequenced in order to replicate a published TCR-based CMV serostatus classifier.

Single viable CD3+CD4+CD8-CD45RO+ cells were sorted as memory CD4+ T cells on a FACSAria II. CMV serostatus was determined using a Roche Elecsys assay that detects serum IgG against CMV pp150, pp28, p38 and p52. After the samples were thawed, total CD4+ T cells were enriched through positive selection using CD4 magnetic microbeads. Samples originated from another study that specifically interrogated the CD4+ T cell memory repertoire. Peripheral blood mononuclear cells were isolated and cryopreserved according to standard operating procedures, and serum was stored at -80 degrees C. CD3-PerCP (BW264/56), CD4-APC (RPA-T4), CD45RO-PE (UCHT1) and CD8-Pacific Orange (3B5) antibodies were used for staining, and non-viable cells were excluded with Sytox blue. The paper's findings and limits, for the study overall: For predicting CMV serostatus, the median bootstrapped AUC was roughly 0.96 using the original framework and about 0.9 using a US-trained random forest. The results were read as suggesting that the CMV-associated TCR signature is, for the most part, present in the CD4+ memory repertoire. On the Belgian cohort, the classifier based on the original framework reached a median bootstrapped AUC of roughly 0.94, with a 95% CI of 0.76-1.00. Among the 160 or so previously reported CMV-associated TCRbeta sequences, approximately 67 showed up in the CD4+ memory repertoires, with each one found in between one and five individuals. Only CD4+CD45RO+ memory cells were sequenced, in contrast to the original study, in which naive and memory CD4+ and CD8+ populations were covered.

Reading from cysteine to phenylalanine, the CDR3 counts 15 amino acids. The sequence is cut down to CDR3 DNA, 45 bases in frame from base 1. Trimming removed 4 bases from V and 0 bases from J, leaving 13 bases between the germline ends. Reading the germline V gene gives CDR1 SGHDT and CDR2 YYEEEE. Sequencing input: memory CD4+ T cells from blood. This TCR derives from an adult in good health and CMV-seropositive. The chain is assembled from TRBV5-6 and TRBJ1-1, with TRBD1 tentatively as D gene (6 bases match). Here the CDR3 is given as CASSKRGGMNTEAFF. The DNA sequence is TGTGCCAGCAGCAAGAGGGGGGGTATGAACACTGAAGCTTTCTTT.